The sequence of this T cell receptor (beta chain) was determined in a study of CD8+ T cells in alopecia areata. Indicated treatment: oral pan-JAK inhibitor, 5-10 mg twice daily. Researchers picked out CD4+ and CD8+ T cells from PBMCs by sorting. Isolated RNA was reverse transcribed into cDNA used as the sequencing template. The table came from immunoSEQ multiplex PCR; TCRdb's copy has only in-frame clones and leaves some out. The data show about 270,000 clones, with about three fifths seen just once and 0.9% to 0.95% held by the top ten. Sequencing used CD4+ T cells sorted from blood, obtained at week 52, from a patient treated with tofacitinib. This receptor was obtained from a human donor with alopecia areata.

CDR3 amino acids: CSVEGIIVDNEQFF. In DNA form, the CDR3 reads TGCAGCGTTGAAGGTATCATTGTGGACAATGAGCAGTTCTTC. The gene calls are TRBV29-1 and TRBJ2-1; D gene uncertain. This CDR3 region has 14 residues. Germline CDR1 SQVTM, CDR2 ANQGSEA. The V end was cut by 1 base, the J end by 5 bases, with 12 bases between.